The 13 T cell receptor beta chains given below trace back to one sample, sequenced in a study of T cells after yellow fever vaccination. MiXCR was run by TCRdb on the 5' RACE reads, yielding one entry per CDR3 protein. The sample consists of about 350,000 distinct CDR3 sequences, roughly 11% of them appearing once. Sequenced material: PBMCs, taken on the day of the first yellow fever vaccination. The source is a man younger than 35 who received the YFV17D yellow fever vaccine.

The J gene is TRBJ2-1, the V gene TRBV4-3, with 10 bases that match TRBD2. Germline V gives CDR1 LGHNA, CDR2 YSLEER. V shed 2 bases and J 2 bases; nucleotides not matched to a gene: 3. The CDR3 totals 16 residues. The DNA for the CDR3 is TGCGCCAGCAGCCAATTTACTAGCGGGGCCTACAATGAGCAGTTCTTC. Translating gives CASSQFTSGAYNEQFF.

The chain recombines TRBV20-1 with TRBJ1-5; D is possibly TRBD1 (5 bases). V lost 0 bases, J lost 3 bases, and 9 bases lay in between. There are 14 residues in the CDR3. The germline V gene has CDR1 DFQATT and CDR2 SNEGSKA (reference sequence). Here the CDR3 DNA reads TGCAGTGCTAGAGATAGAGGGGTCAATCAGCCCCAGCATTTT. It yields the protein CSARDRGVNQPQHF.

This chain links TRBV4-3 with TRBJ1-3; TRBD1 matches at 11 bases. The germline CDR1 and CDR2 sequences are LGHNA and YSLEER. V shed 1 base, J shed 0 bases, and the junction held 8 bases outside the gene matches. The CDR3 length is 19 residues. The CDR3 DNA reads TGCGCCAGCAGCCAAGGGTTCCGGGACAGGGGGATCTCTGGAAACACCATATATTTT. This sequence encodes CASSQGFRDRGISGNTIYF.

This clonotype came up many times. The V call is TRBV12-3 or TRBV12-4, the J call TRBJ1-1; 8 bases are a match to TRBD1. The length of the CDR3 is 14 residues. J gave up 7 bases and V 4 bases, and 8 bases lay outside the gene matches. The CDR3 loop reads CASSSQGGVSEAFF. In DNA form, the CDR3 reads TGTGCCAGCAGTTCACAGGGGGGAGTAAGTGAAGCTTTCTTT.

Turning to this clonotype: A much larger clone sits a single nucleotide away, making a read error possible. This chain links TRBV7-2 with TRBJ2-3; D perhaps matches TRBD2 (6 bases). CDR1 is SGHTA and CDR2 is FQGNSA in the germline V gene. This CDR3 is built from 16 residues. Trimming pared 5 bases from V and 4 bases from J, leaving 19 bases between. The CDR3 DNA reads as TGTGCCAGCAGCCCCCTTGCGGAGGGGCTTCCAGATACGCAGTATTTT. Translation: CASSPLAEGLPDTQYF. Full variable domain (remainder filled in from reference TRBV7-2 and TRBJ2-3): GAGVSQSPSNKVTEKGKDVELRCDPISGHTALYWYRQSLGQGLEFLIYFQGNSAPDKSGLPSDRFSAERTGGSVSTLTIQRTQQEDSAVYLCASSPLAEGLPDTQYFGPGTRLTVL.

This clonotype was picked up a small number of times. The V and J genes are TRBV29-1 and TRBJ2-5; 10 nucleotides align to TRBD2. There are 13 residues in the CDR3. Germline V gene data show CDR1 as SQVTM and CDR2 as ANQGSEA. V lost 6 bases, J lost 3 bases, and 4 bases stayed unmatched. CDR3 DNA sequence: TGCAGCGTCCTAGGACTAGCGGAAGAGACCCAGTACTTC. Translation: CSVLGLAEETQYF.

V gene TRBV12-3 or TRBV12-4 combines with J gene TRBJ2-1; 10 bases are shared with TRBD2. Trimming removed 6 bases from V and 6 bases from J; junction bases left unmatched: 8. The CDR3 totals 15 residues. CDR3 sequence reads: CASSPSGGALNEQFF. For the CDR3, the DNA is TGTGCCAGCAGCCCAAGCGGGGGGGCCCTCAATGAGCAGTTCTTC.

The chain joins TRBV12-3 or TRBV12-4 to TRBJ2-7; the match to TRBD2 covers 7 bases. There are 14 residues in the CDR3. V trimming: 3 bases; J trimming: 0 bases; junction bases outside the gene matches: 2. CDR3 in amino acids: CASSLGTISYEQYF. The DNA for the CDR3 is TGTGCCAGCAGTTTGGGGACTATCTCCTACGAGCAGTACTTC.

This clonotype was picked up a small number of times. CDR3 amino acids: CASSQSTSGGPEETQYF. Written as DNA, the CDR3 is TGTGCCAGCAGCCAAAGTACTAGCGGGGGGCCTGAGGAGACCCAGTACTTC. The chain combines TRBV3-1 with TRBJ2-5, with 12 bases that match TRBD2. V shed 2 bases, J shed 5 bases, and the junction held 9 bases outside the gene matches. Per the germline V gene, CDR1 is LGHDT and CDR2 is YNNKEL (reference sequence). The CDR3 contains 17 residues.

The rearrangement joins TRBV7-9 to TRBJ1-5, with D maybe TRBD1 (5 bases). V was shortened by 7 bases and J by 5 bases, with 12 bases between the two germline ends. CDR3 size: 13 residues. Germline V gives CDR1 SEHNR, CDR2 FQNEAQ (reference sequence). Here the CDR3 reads CASTRDGDQPQHF. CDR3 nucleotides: TGTGCCAGCACCCGGGACGGTGATCAGCCCCAGCATTTT.

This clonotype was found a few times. CDR3 coding DNA: TGTGCCAGCAGTTTACTAGCGGGGGGGCCCCACAATGAGCAGTTCTTC. This translates into CASSLLAGGPHNEQFF. V usage is TRBV12-3 or TRBV12-4 and J usage is TRBJ2-1; 12 nucleotides match TRBD2. The CDR3 totals 16 residues. Germline trimming cut 2 bases from V and 5 bases from J; bases unmatched to any gene: 4.

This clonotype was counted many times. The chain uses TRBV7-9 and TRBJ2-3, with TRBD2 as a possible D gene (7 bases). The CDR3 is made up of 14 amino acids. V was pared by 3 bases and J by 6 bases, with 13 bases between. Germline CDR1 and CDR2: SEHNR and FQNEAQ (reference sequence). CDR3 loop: CASSLPEGGDTQYF. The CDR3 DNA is TGTGCCAGCAGCTTGCCGGAGGGGGGGGATACGCAGTATTTT.

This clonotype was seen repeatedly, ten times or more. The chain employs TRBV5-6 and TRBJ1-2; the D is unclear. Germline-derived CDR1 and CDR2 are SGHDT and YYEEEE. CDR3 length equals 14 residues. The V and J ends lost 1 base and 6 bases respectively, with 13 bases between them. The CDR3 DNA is TGTGCCAGCAGCTTGCCCAGCCCAGCAAATGGCTACACCTTC. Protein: CASSLPSPANGYTF.